This T cell receptor beta chain was observed in a study of blood T cell repertoires in COVID-19. Overall study: T cells, B-cell-depleted T cells, or PBMCs provided the cDNA or gDNA that served as material.

Enrolled during active infection, Seattle patients were then followed longitudinally. Assay: immunoSEQ multiplex PCR; the TCRdb copy retains only in-frame clones and omits some. This table has fewer than 300,000 clones, approximately 91% appearing once. The source of this sequence is a woman aged 25 to 39 with COVID-19, enrolled during active disease. The sequenced sample consisted of peripheral blood.

This chain's CDR3 is CASSLVPVYEQYF. The CDR3 DNA reads TGTGCCAGCAGCTTAGTCCCGGTATACGAGCAGTACTTC. V and J are TRBV7-9 and TRBJ2-7; unclear D gene. The CDR3 runs to 13 residues. Trimming removed 1 base at V and 4 bases at J, with 8 bases between. Germline V gene data show CDR1 as SEHNR and CDR2 as FQNEAQ (reference sequence).